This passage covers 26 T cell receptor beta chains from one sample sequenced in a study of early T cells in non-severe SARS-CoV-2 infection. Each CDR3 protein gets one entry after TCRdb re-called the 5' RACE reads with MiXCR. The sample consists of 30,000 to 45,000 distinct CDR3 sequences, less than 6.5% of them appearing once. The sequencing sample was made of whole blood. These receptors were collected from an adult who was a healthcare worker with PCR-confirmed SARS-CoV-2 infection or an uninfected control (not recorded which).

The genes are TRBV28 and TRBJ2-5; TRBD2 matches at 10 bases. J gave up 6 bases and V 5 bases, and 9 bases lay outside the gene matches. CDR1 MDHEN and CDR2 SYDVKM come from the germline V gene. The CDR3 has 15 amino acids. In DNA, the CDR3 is TGTGCCAGCAGTGTGCTAGCGGGAGACCGGCAGACCCAGTACTTC. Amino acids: CASSVLAGDRQTQYF. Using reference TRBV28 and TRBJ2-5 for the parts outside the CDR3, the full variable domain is DVKVTQSSRYLVKRTGEKVFLECVQDMDHENMFWYRQDPGLGLRLIYFSYDVKMKEKGDIPEGYSVSREKKERFSLILESASTNQTSMYLCASSVLAGDRQTQYFGPGTRLLVL.

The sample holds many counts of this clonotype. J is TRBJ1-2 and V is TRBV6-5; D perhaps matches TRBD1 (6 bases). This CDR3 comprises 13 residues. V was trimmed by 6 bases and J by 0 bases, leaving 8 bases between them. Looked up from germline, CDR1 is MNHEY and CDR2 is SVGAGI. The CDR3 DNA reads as TGTGCCAGCAGGGGACAAACTAACTATGGCTACACCTTC. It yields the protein CASRGQTNYGYTF.

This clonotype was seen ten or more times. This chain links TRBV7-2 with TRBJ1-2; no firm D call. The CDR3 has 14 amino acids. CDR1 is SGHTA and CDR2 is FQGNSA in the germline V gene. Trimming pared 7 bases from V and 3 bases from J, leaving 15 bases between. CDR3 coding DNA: TGTGCCAGCACCATTGGAGGCAACGACTATGGCTACACCTTC. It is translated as CASTIGGNDYGYTF.

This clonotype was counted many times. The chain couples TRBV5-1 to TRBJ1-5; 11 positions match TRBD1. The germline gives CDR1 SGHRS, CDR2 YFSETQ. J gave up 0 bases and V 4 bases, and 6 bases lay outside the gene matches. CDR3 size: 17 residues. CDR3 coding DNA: TGCGCCAGCAGCCCCGGACAGGGGGCGCATAGCAATCAGCCCCAGCATTTT. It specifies CASSPGQGAHSNQPQHF. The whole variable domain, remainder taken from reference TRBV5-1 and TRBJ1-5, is KAGVTQTPRYLIKTRGQQVTLSCSPISGHRSVSWYQQTPGQGLQFLFEYFSETQRNKGNFPGRFSGRQFSNSRSEMNVSTLELGDSALYLCASSPGQGAHSNQPQHFGDGTRLSIL.

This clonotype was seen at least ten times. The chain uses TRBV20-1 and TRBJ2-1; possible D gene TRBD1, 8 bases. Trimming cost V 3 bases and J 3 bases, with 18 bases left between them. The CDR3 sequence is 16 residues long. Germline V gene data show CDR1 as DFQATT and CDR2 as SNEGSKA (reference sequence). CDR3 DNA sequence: TGCAGTGCTAGGGACAGGGCCCGGGGGGTCTACAATGAGCAGTTCTTC. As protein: CSARDRARGVYNEQFF.

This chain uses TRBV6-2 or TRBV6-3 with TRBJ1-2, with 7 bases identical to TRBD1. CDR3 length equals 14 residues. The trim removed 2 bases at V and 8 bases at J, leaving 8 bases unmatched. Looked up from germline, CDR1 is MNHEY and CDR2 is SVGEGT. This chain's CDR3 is CASSYPDRRGGYTF. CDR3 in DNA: TGTGCCAGCAGTTACCCGGACAGGAGGGGAGGCTACACCTTC.

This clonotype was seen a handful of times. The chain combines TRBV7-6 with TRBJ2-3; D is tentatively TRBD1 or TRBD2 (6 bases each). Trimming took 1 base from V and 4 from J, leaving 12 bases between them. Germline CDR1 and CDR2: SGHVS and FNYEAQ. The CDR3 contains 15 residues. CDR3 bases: TGTGCCAGCAGCTTAGTCGGGGGCGGAGCAGATACGCAGTATTTT. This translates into CASSLVGGGADTQYF.

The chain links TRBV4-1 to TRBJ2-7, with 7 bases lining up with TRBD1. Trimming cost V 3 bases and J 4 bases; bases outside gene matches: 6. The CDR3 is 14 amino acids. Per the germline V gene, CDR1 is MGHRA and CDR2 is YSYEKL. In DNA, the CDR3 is TGCGCCAGCAGCCAGCCGGGACAGACATACGAGCAGTACTTC. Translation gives CASSQPGQTYEQYF.

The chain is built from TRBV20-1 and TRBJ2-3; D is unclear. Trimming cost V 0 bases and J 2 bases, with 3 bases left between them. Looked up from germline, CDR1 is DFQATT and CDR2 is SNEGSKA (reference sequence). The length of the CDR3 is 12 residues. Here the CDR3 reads CSAREITDTQYF. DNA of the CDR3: TGCAGTGCTAGAGAAATCACAGATACGCAGTATTTT.

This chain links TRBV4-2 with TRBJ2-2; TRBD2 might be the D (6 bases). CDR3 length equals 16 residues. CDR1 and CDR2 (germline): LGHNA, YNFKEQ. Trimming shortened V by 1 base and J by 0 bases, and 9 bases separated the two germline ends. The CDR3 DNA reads TGTGCCAGCAGCCAAGGGGACTTCGCGAACACCGGGGAGCTGTTTTTT. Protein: CASSQGDFANTGELFF.

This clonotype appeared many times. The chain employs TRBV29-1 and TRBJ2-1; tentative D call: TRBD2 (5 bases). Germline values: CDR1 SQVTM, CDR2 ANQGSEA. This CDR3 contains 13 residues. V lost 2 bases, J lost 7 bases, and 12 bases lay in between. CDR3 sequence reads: CSVEISEGNEQFF. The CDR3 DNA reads TGCAGCGTTGAAATCTCCGAGGGAAATGAGCAGTTCTTC.

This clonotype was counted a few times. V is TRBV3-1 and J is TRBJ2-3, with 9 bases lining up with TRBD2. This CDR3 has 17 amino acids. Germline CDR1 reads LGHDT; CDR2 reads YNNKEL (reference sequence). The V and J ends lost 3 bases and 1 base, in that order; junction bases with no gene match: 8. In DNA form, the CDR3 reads TGTGCCAGCAGCCAGGGTGCGGCTAGCGGGGGCACAGATACGCAGTATTTT. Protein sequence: CASSQGAASGGTDTQYF.

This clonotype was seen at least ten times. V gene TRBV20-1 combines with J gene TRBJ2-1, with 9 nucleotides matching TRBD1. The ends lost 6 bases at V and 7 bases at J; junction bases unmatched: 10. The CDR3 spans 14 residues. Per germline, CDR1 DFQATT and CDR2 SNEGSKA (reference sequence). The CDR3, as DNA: TGCAGTGCAGAGGGACAGGGAGTGGGGAATGAGCAGTTCTTC. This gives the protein CSAEGQGVGNEQFF.

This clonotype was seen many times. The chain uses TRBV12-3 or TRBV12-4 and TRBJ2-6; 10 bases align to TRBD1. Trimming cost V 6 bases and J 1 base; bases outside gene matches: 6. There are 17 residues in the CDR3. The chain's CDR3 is CASRPGTGDSGANVLTF. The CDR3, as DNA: TGTGCCAGCAGGCCCGGGACAGGGGATTCTGGGGCCAACGTCCTGACTTTC.

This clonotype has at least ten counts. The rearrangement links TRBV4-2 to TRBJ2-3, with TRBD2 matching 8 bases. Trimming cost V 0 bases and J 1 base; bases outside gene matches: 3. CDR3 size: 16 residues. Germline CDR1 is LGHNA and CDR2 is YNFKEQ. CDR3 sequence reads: CASSQDRGGGTDTQYF. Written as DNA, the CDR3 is TGTGCCAGCAGCCAAGATCGGGGGGGAGGCACAGATACGCAGTATTTT.

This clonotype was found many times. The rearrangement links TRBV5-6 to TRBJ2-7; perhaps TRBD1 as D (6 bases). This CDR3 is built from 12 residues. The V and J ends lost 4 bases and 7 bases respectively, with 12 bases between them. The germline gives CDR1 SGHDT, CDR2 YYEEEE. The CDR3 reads CASSPVRGEQYF. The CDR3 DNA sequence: TGTGCCAGCAGCCCTGTGAGGGGGGAGCAGTACTTC.

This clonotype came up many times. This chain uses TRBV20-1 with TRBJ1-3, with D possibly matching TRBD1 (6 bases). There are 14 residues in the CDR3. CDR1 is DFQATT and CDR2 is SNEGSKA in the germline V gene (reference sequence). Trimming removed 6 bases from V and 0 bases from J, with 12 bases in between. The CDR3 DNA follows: TGCAGTGCAAGGGACACTAGCTCTGGAAACACCATATATTTT. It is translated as CSARDTSSGNTIYF.

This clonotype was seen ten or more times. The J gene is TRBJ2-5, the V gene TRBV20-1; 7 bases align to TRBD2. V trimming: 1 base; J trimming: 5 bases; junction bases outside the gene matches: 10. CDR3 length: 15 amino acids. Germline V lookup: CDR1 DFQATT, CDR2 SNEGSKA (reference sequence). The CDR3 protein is CSARVGGSSLETQYF. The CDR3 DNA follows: TGCAGTGCTAGAGTGGGAGGGTCCTCTTTGGAGACCCAGTACTTC.

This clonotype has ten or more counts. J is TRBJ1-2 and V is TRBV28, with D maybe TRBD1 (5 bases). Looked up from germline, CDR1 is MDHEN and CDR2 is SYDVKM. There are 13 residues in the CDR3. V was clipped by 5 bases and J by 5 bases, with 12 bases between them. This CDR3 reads CASSMGLEYGYTF. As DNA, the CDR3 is TGTGCCAGCAGTATGGGGCTGGAGTATGGCTACACCTTC.

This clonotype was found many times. The CDR3 loop reads CASRVDSYGYTF. CDR3 nucleotides: TGTGCCAGCAGGGTAGACAGTTATGGCTACACCTTC. V is TRBV28 and J is TRBJ1-2, with D possibly matching TRBD1 (5 bases). The CDR3 contains 12 residues. Germline-derived CDR1 and CDR2 are MDHEN and SYDVKM. Trimming stripped 6 bases from V and 5 bases from J, with 10 bases between.

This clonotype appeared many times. CDR3 DNA sequence: TGTGCCAGCAGCCCCATAGCGGGAGTCGAAACCGGGGAGCTGTTTTTT. This sequence encodes CASSPIAGVETGELFF. This chain connects TRBV9 to TRBJ2-2; 9 bases fit TRBD2. Germline V gene sequence: CDR1 SGDLS, CDR2 YYNGEE. CDR3 length: 16 residues. Trimming removed 4 bases from V and 5 bases from J; junction bases left unmatched: 9.

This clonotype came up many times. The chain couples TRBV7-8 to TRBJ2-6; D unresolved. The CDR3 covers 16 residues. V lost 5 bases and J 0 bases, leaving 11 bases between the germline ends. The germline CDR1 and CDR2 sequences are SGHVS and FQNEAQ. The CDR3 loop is CASSPWTSSGANVLTF. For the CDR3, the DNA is TGTGCCAGCAGCCCGTGGACGAGCTCTGGGGCCAACGTCCTGACTTTC.

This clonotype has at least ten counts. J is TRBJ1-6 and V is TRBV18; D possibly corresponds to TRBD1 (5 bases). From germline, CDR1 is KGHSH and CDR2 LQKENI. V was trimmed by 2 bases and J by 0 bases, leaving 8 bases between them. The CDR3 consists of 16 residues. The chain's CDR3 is CASSPNRSSYNSPLHF. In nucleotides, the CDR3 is TGTGCCAGCTCACCAAACAGGAGCTCCTATAATTCACCCCTCCACTTT.

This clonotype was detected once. The CDR3 DNA reads TGCAGTGCAGGGCCTAGCGGAGAGACCCAGTACTTC. Protein sequence: CSAGPSGETQYF. The rearrangement joins TRBV20-1 to TRBJ2-5; 7 positions agree with TRBD2. Germline V CDR1 and CDR2: DFQATT, SNEGSKA (reference sequence). The J segment lost 4 bases and the V segment lost 6 bases, leaving 5 bases of the junction unmatched. CDR3 length equals 12 residues.

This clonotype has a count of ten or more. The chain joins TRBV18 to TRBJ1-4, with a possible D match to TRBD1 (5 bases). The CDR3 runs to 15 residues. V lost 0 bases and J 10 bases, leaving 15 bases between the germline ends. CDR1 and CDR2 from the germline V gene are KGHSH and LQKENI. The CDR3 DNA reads TGTGCCAGCTCACCACCTCAACAGGAAATGAGAAAACTGTTTTTT. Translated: CASSPPQQEMRKLFF.

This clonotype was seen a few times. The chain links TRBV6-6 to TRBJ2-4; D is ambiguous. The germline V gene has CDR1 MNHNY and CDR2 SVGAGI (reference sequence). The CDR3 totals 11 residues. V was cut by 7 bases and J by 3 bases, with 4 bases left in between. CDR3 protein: CASNYKNIQYF. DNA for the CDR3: TGTGCCAGCAACTACAAAAACATTCAGTACTTC.